What follows are 8 T cell receptor beta chains derived from one specimen sequenced in a study of human T cells and chemical hapten exposure. Each CDR3 protein gets one entry after TCRdb re-called the RACE reads with MiXCR. The sample holds about 250,000 distinct CDR3 sequences; approximately 8% are singletons and the top ten take 1.2%. Time point of the sample: pre-sensitization, week 0. Treatment indicated: therapeutic diphenylcyclopropenone sensitization with weekly scalp DPC. The sample here was whole blood, taken in connection with sensitization to the hapten diphenylcyclopropenone (DPC). The receptors shown here come from a man aged 18 to 35 with alopecia areata. Some clones in this sample may be carry-over from other donors' samples.

The chain joins TRBV29-1 to TRBJ2-3; D uncertain. Germline CDR1 SQVTM, CDR2 ANQGSEA. The CDR3 consists of 12 residues. V lost 7 bases and J lost 4, with 12 bases in between. The DNA of the CDR3 is TGCAGCGCCCGGATGAACCCAGATACGCAGTATTTT. Amino acid sequence: CSARMNPDTQYF.

This clonotype has only a few counts. The genes are TRBV28 and TRBJ2-3, with D hard to call. Germline V CDR1 and CDR2: MDHEN, SYDVKM. The V end lost 4 bases, the J end lost 4 bases, and 9 bases lay between the germline ends. The CDR3 spans 13 residues. The CDR3 DNA sequence: TGTGCCAGCAGTTCCCGACACGCAGATACGCAGTATTTT. Residues: CASSSRHADTQYF.

This clonotype was detected only a few times. The chain recombines TRBV6-5 with TRBJ2-7; 7 bases are shared with TRBD1. Germline V CDR1 and CDR2: MNHEY, SVGAGI. The CDR3 totals 15 residues. V trimming: 6 bases; J trimming: 3 bases; junction bases outside the gene matches: 11. The CDR3 DNA follows: TGTGCCAGCAGCGCCGGGACAGAGCGTTTCTACGAGCAGTACGTC. It codes for CASSAGTERFYEQYV.

There are many counts of this clonotype. This chain uses TRBV10-3 with TRBJ2-1, with 11 bases aligning to TRBD1. The CDR3 totals 16 residues. The J segment lost 8 bases and the V segment lost 0 bases, leaving 6 bases of the junction unmatched. Germline CDR1 ENHRY, CDR2 SYGVKD. The CDR3 DNA follows: TGTGCCATCAGTGAGTCGATGGACAGGGGGCTCGATGAGCAGTTCTTC. Translated: CAISESMDRGLDEQFF.

This clonotype was seen a few times. The genes are TRBV28 and TRBJ1-2; 9 bases agree with TRBD1. CDR3 size: 15 residues. The junction had 9 bases not matched to a gene; V was cut back by 6 bases and J by 4 bases. The V gene's germline CDR1 is MDHEN and CDR2 SYDVKM. The CDR3 loop is CASRATGGRGYGYTF. CDR3 DNA: TGTGCCAGCAGAGCGACAGGGGGAAGGGGCTATGGCTACACCTTC.

V and J are TRBV12-3 or TRBV12-4 and TRBJ1-5, with TRBD1 matching over 7 bases. This CDR3 is built from 15 residues. Trimming removed 6 bases from V and 0 bases from J; junction bases left unmatched: 5. In DNA form, the CDR3 reads TGTGCCAGCAGCCCGACAGGGAGTAGCAATCAGCCCCAGCATTTT. Amino acid sequence: CASSPTGSSNQPQHF.

This clonotype has only a few counts. The chain joins TRBV29-1 to TRBJ1-2; no reliable D call. CDR1 and CDR2 from the germline V gene are SQVTM and ANQGSEA. The CDR3 is 13 amino acids. Trimming pared 1 base from V and 3 bases from J, leaving 9 bases between. CDR3 bases: TGCAGCGTTGAAGTAGGCGGCCACTATGGCTACACCTTC. Translated, it gives CSVEVGGHYGYTF.

The V and J genes are TRBV4-3 and TRBJ2-1, with 7 positions matching TRBD2. V gave up 3 bases and J gave up 0 bases; unmatched junction bases: 8. CDR1 is LGHNA and CDR2 is YSLEER in the germline V gene. CDR3 length: 17 residues. In DNA form, the CDR3 reads TGCGCCAGCAGCCAGAAACGCGGGGGTAGCTCCTACAATGAGCAGTTCTTC. It translates to CASSQKRGGSSYNEQFF.